The entry below describes one T cell receptor (beta chain). The CDR3 sequence is 13 residues long. CDR1 is SQVTM, CDR2 ANQGSEA, per germline. The V and J ends lost 5 bases and 5 bases respectively, with 15 bases between them. The record originates from a study of blood T cell repertoires in COVID-19. As for the study in general: Sample material is recorded as cDNA or gDNA derived from T cells, B-cell-depleted T cells, or PBMCs.

This table comes from immunoSEQ multiplex PCR, and its TCRdb copy is limited to in-frame clones, with some not included. Counted here are 310,000 or so clones, about four fifths occurring once; the ten biggest clones make up about 1.2%. This TCR was recovered from a woman in her forties or fifties with acute or convalescent COVID-19. What was sequenced was peripheral blood. The chain couples TRBV29-1 to TRBJ1-1; perhaps TRBD1 as D (5 bases). The CDR3 loop is CSVTVRDQTEAFF. Written as DNA, the CDR3 is TGCAGCGTTACTGTCAGGGATCAAACTGAAGCTTTCTTT.